This is a list of T cell receptor beta chains from one sample in a study of blood T cells in healthy people across ages. TCRdb reprocessed the 5' RACE reads via MiXCR and lists one record per CDR3 protein. Of about 1,400,000 distinct CDR3 sequences in the sample, roughly 45% were seen once. What was sequenced was blood. Receptor source: a woman aged 18 to 35 in good health. Each CDR3 is given with its conserved first and last residue. The order of the fields is D gene, V gene, CDR3 length, clone size, J gene, CDR3 DNA, CDR3 protein. D genes are given only for firm matches. Size tells how often a clone was seen (once, few, many) or the class of an expanded clone, and some rows leave it out.

D: TRBD1
V: TRBV3-1
length: 16
size: -
J: TRBJ1-6
DNA: TGTGCCAGCAGCCAGCCGGCAGGGACAGATGGGTCACCCCTCCACTTT
CDR3: CASSQPAGTDGSPLHF

D: TRBD1
V: TRBV27
length: 14
size: -
J: TRBJ2-1
DNA: TGTGCCAGCAGTAACCGACAGGGCTCCAATGAGCAGTTCTTC
CDR3: CASSNRQGSNEQFF

D: TRBD2
V: TRBV13
length: 19
size: -
J: TRBJ2-1
DNA: TGTGCCAGCAGCTGCCGGACTAGCGGGGATAAGGGGTCCTACAATGAGCAGTTCTTC
CDR3: CASSCRTSGDKGSYNEQFF

D: TRBD1
V: TRBV6-4
length: 15
size: -
J: TRBJ2-3
DNA: TGTGCCAGTAGTGACCTGGGACAGGGCTTGAATACGCAGTATTTT
CDR3: CASSDLGQGLNTQYF

D: TRBD1
V: TRBV29-1
length: 15
size: -
J: TRBJ1-5
DNA: TGCAGCGCCCATCCTTTGACAGGGGTCAATCAGCCCCAGCATTTT
CDR3: CSAHPLTGVNQPQHF

D: -
V: TRBV4-2
length: 16
size: -
J: TRBJ2-7
DNA: TGTGCCAGCAGCCAAAGTGGGGAGAGCCGCTCCTACGAGCAGTACTTC
CDR3: CASSQSGESRSYEQYF

D: -
V: TRBV20-1
length: 14
size: -
J: TRBJ2-7
DNA: TGCAGTGCTCGCTGGGGACTTCAAGGCCACGAGCAGTACTTC
CDR3: CSARWGLQGHEQYF

D: TRBD2
V: TRBV3-1
length: 15
size: -
J: TRBJ2-3
DNA: TGTGCCAGCAGCCACGGCGGGGGGGCCTTTGTTACGCAGTATTTT
CDR3: CASSHGGGAFVTQYF

D: -
V: TRBV20-1
length: 13
size: -
J: TRBJ2-7
DNA: TGCAGTGCTTACGCGGGTCTCTCCTACGAGCAGTACTTC
CDR3: CSAYAGLSYEQYF

D: TRBD2
V: TRBV7-2
length: 14
size: -
J: TRBJ2-7
DNA: TGTGCCAGCAGCTTAGAGGCGACTAGCGGGAAGCAGTACTTC
CDR3: CASSLEATSGKQYF

D: -
V: TRBV27
length: 13
size: few
J: TRBJ2-6
DNA: TGTGCCAGCAGTTTAGCGCAGGCCAACGTCCTGACTTTC
CDR3: CASSLAQANVLTF

D: TRBD1
V: TRBV7-9
length: 16
size: -
J: TRBJ1-1
DNA: TGTGCCAGCAGCCCATTGGGGACAGGGGCGGGTACTGAAGCTTTCTTT
CDR3: CASSPLGTGAGTEAFF

D: -
V: TRBV20-1
length: 14
size: -
J: TRBJ2-1
DNA: TGCAGTGCTAGAGTTAGCGGTAGGGGGAGTGAGCAGTTCTTC
CDR3: CSARVSGRGSEQFF

D: TRBD1
V: TRBV6-1
length: 18
size: -
J: TRBJ1-6
DNA: TGTGCCAGCAGCCACAACTTACGACAGGGGCTTGGGAATTCACCCCTCCACTTT
CDR3: CASSHNLRQGLGNSPLHF

D: -
V: TRBV5-1
length: 15
size: -
J: TRBJ2-2
DNA: TGCGCCAGCAGCTTGTCGGGAGCTCGCACCGGGAAGCTGTTTTTT
CDR3: CASSLSGARTGKLFF

D: -
V: TRBV7-2
length: 16
size: -
J: TRBJ2-3
DNA: TGTGCCAGCAGCTTCCCGTCTGAGTCTAGCACAGATACGCATTATTTT
CDR3: CASSFPSESSTDTHYF

D: TRBD1
V: TRBV10-3
length: 13
size: few
J: TRBJ2-1
DNA: TGTGCCATCAGTGGACGACAGGGCGATGAGCAGTTCTTC
CDR3: CAISGRQGDEQFF

D: TRBD1
V: TRBV20-1
length: 14
size: -
J: TRBJ1-5
DNA: TGCAGTGCTAATCCGGGACAGGGAAATCAGCCCCAGCATTTT
CDR3: CSANPGQGNQPQHF

D: -
V: TRBV12-3/TRBV12-4
length: 14
size: few
J: TRBJ2-7
DNA: TGTGCCAGCACTCGGGCTATCTCCTCCTACGAGCAGTACTTC
CDR3: CASTRAISSYEQYF

D: TRBD1
V: TRBV27
length: 13
size: once
J: TRBJ2-7
DNA: TGTGCCAGCAAAACGGGACAGATCTACGAGCAGTACTTC
CDR3: CASKTGQIYEQYF

D: TRBD2
V: TRBV9
length: 15
size: few
J: TRBJ2-5
DNA: TGTGCCAGCAGCGTAGCCCCTAGCGGGGAAGAGACCCAGTACTTC
CDR3: CASSVAPSGEETQYF

D: TRBD2
V: TRBV7-2
length: 14
size: few
J: TRBJ2-7
DNA: TGTGCCAGCAGCCCTTGGGAGGGCCGGTACGAGCAGTACTTC
CDR3: CASSPWEGRYEQYF

D: -
V: TRBV30
length: 11
size: -
J: TRBJ1-1
DNA: TGTGCCTGGGGATCGCAGAGAGAAGCTTTCTTT
CDR3: CAWGSQREAFF

D: -
V: TRBV7-8
length: 17
size: few
J: TRBJ2-5
DNA: TGTGCCAGCAGCTTAGTGGGTACAGGCCTAATCCAAGAGACCCAGTACTTC
CDR3: CASSLVGTGLIQETQYF

D: TRBD2
V: TRBV2
length: 16
size: -
J: TRBJ2-3
DNA: TGTGCCAGCGGTGTAAGCGGGAGGCCCAGCACAGATACGCAGTATTTT
CDR3: CASGVSGRPSTDTQYF

D: -
V: TRBV6-5
length: 15
size: -
J: TRBJ2-7
DNA: TGTGCCAGCAGTTACTCGGCCAGCTCCTACAATGAGCAGTACTTC
CDR3: CASSYSASSYNEQYF

D: -
V: TRBV20-1
length: 12
size: -
J: TRBJ1-2
DNA: TGCAGTGCTAGAGTCGGACAGACTGGCTACACCTTC
CDR3: CSARVGQTGYTF

D: -
V: TRBV10-3
length: 13
size: few
J: TRBJ1-2
DNA: TGTGCCAGCAGTGCGACTGAGAACTATGGCTACACCTTC
CDR3: CASSATENYGYTF

D: TRBD2
V: TRBV10-3
length: 16
size: -
J: TRBJ2-1
DNA: TGTGCCATCAGTTCGGGACTAGCGGGAGTAGGCAATGAGCAGTTCTTC
CDR3: CAISSGLAGVGNEQFF

D: TRBD1
V: TRBV7-9
length: 15
size: few
J: TRBJ2-3
DNA: TGTGCCAGCAGCTCATGGACAGGGTCGGGAGATACGCAGTATTTT
CDR3: CASSSWTGSGDTQYF

D: TRBD1
V: TRBV29-1
length: 15
size: -
J: TRBJ2-1
DNA: TGCAGCGTTGATAGCTTTCGGGACAGGGGAGATGAGCAGTTCTTC
CDR3: CSVDSFRDRGDEQFF

D: -
V: TRBV11-1
length: 13
size: few
J: TRBJ1-1
DNA: TGTGCCAGCAGCTTATACAGTTCCACTGAAGCTTTCTTT
CDR3: CASSLYSSTEAFF

D: -
V: TRBV21-1
length: 17
size: -
J: TRBJ1-6
DNA: TGTGCCAGCAGCCCCTATCTGACAGCGCCATATAATTCACCCCTCCACTTT
CDR3: CASSPYLTAPYNSPLHF

D: -
V: TRBV29-1
length: 12
size: -
J: TRBJ2-1
DNA: TGCAGCGTTGGGGGTTTTGGCAATGAGCAGTTCTTC
CDR3: CSVGGFGNEQFF

D: TRBD1
V: TRBV4-1
length: 15
size: -
J: TRBJ2-7
DNA: TGCGCCAGCAGCCAGACACGAGACAGGGACTACGAGCAGTACTTC
CDR3: CASSQTRDRDYEQYF

D: TRBD2
V: TRBV10-2
length: 19
size: few
J: TRBJ2-5
DNA: TGCGCCAGCAGTGCCCACTCTAGCGGGAGAAGTCTTGGCGGAGAGACCCAGTACTTC
CDR3: CASSAHSSGRSLGGETQYF

D: -
V: TRBV6-1
length: 15
size: many
J: TRBJ2-1
DNA: TGTGCCAGCAGTTCTAGCCCTTCATCCTACAATGAGCAGTTCTTC
CDR3: CASSSSPSSYNEQFF

D: -
V: TRBV4-1
length: 14
size: -
J: TRBJ1-1
DNA: TGCGCCAGCGGCCAAGCCGGGTGGAACACTGAAGCTTTCTTT
CDR3: CASGQAGWNTEAFF

D: TRBD1
V: TRBV29-1
length: 16
size: -
J: TRBJ1-2
DNA: TGCAGCGTTGAATTCACCCGGGACAGGGGTTACTATGGCTACACCTTC
CDR3: CSVEFTRDRGYYGYTF

D: -
V: TRBV3-1
length: 17
size: -
J: TRBJ2-3
DNA: TGTGCCAGCAGCCGCTCCAATGCGGGCAGGGGGGCAGATACGCAGTATTTT
CDR3: CASSRSNAGRGADTQYF

D: -
V: TRBV5-1
length: 15
size: -
J: TRBJ2-7
DNA: TGCGCCAGCAGCTTGGTGTGGCCAAACGTGTACGAGCAGTACTTC
CDR3: CASSLVWPNVYEQYF

D: -
V: TRBV20-1
length: 16
size: once
J: TRBJ1-5
DNA: TGCAGTGCTAGTTACGGGCAGGGGAGGATGGGTCAGCCCCAGCATTTT
CDR3: CSASYGQGRMGQPQHF

D: -
V: TRBV9
length: 15
size: -
J: TRBJ2-1
DNA: TGTGCCAGCAGCGTAGAAGGCGCCCTTTGGGATGAGCAGTTCTTC
CDR3: CASSVEGALWDEQFF

D: -
V: TRBV25-1
length: 16
size: -
J: TRBJ2-2
DNA: TGTGCCAGCAGTGAATGGGGGCCGGTAGGGACCGGGGAGCTGTTTTTT
CDR3: CASSEWGPVGTGELFF